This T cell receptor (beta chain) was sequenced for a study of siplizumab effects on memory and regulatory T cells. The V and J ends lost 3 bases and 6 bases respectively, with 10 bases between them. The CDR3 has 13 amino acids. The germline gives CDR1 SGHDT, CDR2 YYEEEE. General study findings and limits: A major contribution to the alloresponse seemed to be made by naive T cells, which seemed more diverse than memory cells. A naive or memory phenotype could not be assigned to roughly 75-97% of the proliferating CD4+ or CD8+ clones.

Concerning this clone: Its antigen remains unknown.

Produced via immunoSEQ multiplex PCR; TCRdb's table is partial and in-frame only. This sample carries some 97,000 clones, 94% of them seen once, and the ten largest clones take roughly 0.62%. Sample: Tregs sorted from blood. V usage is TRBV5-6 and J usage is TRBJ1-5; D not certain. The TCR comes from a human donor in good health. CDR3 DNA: TGTGCCAGCAGCTCGACACAGACTCAGCCCCAGCATTTT. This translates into CASSSTQTQPQHF.